The sequence of this T cell receptor beta chain was determined in a study of T cells in tuberculosis. In the study overall: CD1B tetramers identified T cells specific for mycobacterial lipid GMM. A South African cohort included IGRA-negative adolescents, latently infected IGRA-positive adolescents and adults with active tuberculosis.

Sequencing was performed with immunoSEQ multiplex PCR; in TCRdb, only in-frame clones are kept and a portion is missing. The repertoire has approximately 46,000 clones, 90% to 95% of them found once; the top ten carry 1.4% to 1.5%. Time point in this sample: new active TB diagnosis, blood taken before or within 7 days of starting treatment. This CDR3 spans 13 amino acids. Germline assignment: CDR1 SQVTM and CDR2 ANQGSEA. Trimming cost V 6 bases and J 2 bases, with 13 bases left between them. Sample: PBMCs, taken at tuberculosis diagnosis. The sequence derives from an adult with tuberculosis. The chain recombines TRBV29-1 with TRBJ1-2; D possibly corresponds to TRBD1 (5 bases). The CDR3 coding sequence is TGCAGCGTCGCCACAGGACCCAACTATGGCTACACCTTC. It specifies CSVATGPNYGYTF.